These 30 T cell receptor beta chains originate from one sample sequenced in a study of T-cell reconstitution after alpha-beta-depleted transplantation in children. Unique molecular identifiers were incorporated when the TCRbeta library was constructed. TCRdb re-derived calls from the PCR reads in MiXCR, one entry per CDR3 protein. This table has 150,000 to 250,000 distinct CDR3 sequences, 14% to 15% appearing once. The sample in question was PBMCs from the stem cell graft donor, obtained from the stem cell graft. Source of these receptors: a human donor who donated a stem cell graft to a child with acute lymphoblastic leukemia.

About this clonotype: A single base separates this from a much larger clone, so it may be a read error. The chain links TRBV20-1 to TRBJ2-3; D call uncertain. The CDR3 spans 14 residues. CDR1 and CDR2 from the germline V gene are DFQATT and SNEGSKA (reference sequence). The CDR3 here is CSALSPVRADTQNF. The CDR3 DNA sequence: TGCAGTGCCCTAAGCCCCGTACGGGCAGATACGCAGAATTTT.

The chain employs TRBV20-1 and TRBJ1-1; D unclear. Germline CDR1 is DFQATT and CDR2 is SNEGSKA (reference sequence). Trimming shortened V by 1 base and J by 7 bases, and 10 bases separated the two germline ends. This CDR3 spans 12 amino acids. CDR3 bases: TGCAGTGCTAGAGTACAGTCCGATGAAGCTTTCTTT. Translating it yields CSARVQSDEAFF.

Comments on this clonotype: The junction differs from germline at one of its ends, possibly a read error. The V call is TRBV20-1, the J call TRBJ2-3; 8 bases are a match to TRBD2. Germline values: CDR1 DFQATT, CDR2 SNEGSKA (reference sequence). The CDR3 runs to 17 residues. The CDR3 sequence: CSALAWGSGANTDPQYF. The CDR3 DNA follows: TGCAGTGCCCTGGCTTGGGGTAGCGGGGCAAACACAGATCCGCAGTATTTT.

This clonotype was counted ten times or more. This chain's CDR3 is CATSDFSGNDEQFF. The CDR3 DNA is TGTGCCACCAGTGATTTTTCAGGGAACGATGAGCAGTTCTTC. V is TRBV24-1 and J is TRBJ2-1; maybe TRBD1 (5 bases). The CDR3 spans 14 residues. Trimming shortened V by 1 base and J by 8 bases, and 11 bases separated the two germline ends. Germline CDR1 and CDR2: KGHDR and SFDVKD.

This clonotype came up many times. This chain connects TRBV3-1 to TRBJ2-7; 12 bases line up with TRBD2. In germline, CDR1 is LGHDT, CDR2 YNNKEL (reference sequence). V dropped 0 bases and J dropped 9; count of bases not matched to a gene: 6. This CDR3 spans 15 amino acids. The CDR3 reads CASSQDLAGGRAQYF. DNA of the CDR3: TGTGCCAGCAGCCAAGATCTAGCGGGAGGGCGGGCGCAGTACTTC.

By share, this clonotype ranks as medium-sized. J is TRBJ2-1 and V is TRBV29-1, with 8 bases lining up with TRBD1. The CDR3 length is 16 residues. Trimming took 1 base from V and 5 from J; bases not matched to a gene: 10. CDR1 is SQVTM, CDR2 ANQGSEA, per germline. CDR3 DNA: TGCAGCGTTGAAGGAGGACAGGGCCGAAGAGACAATGAGCAGTTCTTC. Translated, it gives CSVEGGQGRRDNEQFF.

This clonotype appeared many times. The chain recombines TRBV2 with TRBJ2-6; a possible D gene is TRBD1 (6 bases). CDR1 is SNHLY, CDR2 FYNNEI, per germline. The CDR3 consists of 16 residues. With 8 bases removed from V and 4 bases from J, the gap between germline ends came to 18 bases. CDR3 sequence reads: CASGPRQAPGANVLTF. CDR3 coding DNA: TGTGCCAGCGGCCCCAGACAGGCCCCGGGGGCCAACGTCCTGACTTTC.

A remark on this clonotype: One base away lies a much larger clone, so this may be a sequencing read error. CDR3 protein: CASATSADTDTQYF. The CDR3 bases are TGCGCCAGCGCAACGTCCGCAGACACAGATACGCAGTATTTT. The rearrangement links TRBV5-1 to TRBJ2-3; no reliable D call. Germline V gives CDR1 SGHRS, CDR2 YFSETQ. The V end was cut by 7 bases, the J end by 2 bases, with 14 bases between. The CDR3 is 14 residues long.

This clonotype was seen only a few times. Written as DNA, the CDR3 is TGTGCCAGCAGCTTAGACCCCGGTAGACTAGCGGAGCACTACAATGAGCAGTTCTTC. Protein: CASSLDPGRLAEHYNEQFF. The chain carries TRBV11-2 and TRBJ2-1; TRBD2 agrees at 9 bases. Trimming removed 0 bases from V and 3 bases from J; junction bases left unmatched: 12. The CDR3 length is 19 residues. Germline loops: CDR1 SGHAT, CDR2 FQNNGV.

There are a few counts of this clonotype. The chain recombines TRBV4-1 with TRBJ1-5; D might be TRBD1 (5 bases). With 0 bases removed from V and 0 bases from J, the gap between germline ends came to 9 bases. Germline CDR1 reads MGHRA; CDR2 reads YSYEKL. CDR3 length: 16 residues. CDR3 nucleotide sequence: TGCGCCAGCAGCCAAGATCGGGACCTTAGCAATCAGCCCCAGCATTTT. The encoded protein is CASSQDRDLSNQPQHF.

This clonotype was counted many times. V is TRBV29-1 and J is TRBJ2-7; tentative D call: TRBD2 (5 bases). V was shortened by 7 bases and J by 6 bases, with 10 bases between the two germline ends. Germline V gene data show CDR1 as SQVTM and CDR2 as ANQGSEA. The length of the CDR3 is 10 residues. CDR3 residues: CSAGGSEQYF. The CDR3 bases are TGCAGCGCTGGCGGGTCCGAGCAGTACTTC.

This clonotype was seen a handful of times. This rearrangement joins TRBV12-3 or TRBV12-4 to TRBJ2-6; 7 bases are a match to TRBD1. The CDR3 runs 18 residues. V shed 3 bases and J 0 bases; nucleotides not matched to a gene: 8. DNA for the CDR3: TGTGCCAGCAGTTTGCGCAGGGGGTCGGGCTCTGGGGCCAACGTCCTGACTTTC. It translates to CASSLRRGSGSGANVLTF.

This clonotype has just a few counts. The rearrangement links TRBV20-1 to TRBJ2-5, with TRBD2 matching over 8 bases. The CDR3 is made up of 15 amino acids. Germline V gives CDR1 DFQATT, CDR2 SNEGSKA (reference sequence). With 2 bases clipped from V and 2 bases from J, the junction kept 7 bases outside the gene matches. This CDR3 reads CSARPSTSEQETQYF. The CDR3 DNA is TGCAGTGCTAGACCATCGACTAGCGAACAAGAGACCCAGTACTTC.

This clonotype was seen repeatedly, ten times or more. The chain employs TRBV5-5 and TRBJ2-7; tentative D call: TRBD2 (6 bases). Germline V gives CDR1 SGHKS, CDR2 YYEKEE (reference sequence). V gave up 4 bases and J gave up 7 bases, with 18 bases separating them. The CDR3 has 14 amino acids. This chain's CDR3 is CASSHGTSGGEQYF. The CDR3 DNA follows: TGTGCCAGCAGCCACGGGACTTCTGGGGGAGAGCAGTACTTC.

The chain combines TRBV24-1 with TRBJ2-2, with 9 bases fitting TRBD1. J gave up 7 bases and V 4 bases, and 6 bases lay outside the gene matches. Germline CDR1 and CDR2: KGHDR and SFDVKD. This CDR3 region has 15 residues. Written as DNA, the CDR3 is TGTGCCACCAGTGACCCGGGACAGGGAGTCGGGGAGCTGTTTTTT. Translating gives CATSDPGQGVGELFF.

This clonotype has more than one count but fewer than ten. This chain links TRBV20-1 with TRBJ2-5, with unresolved D. This CDR3 has 15 residues. V was trimmed by 3 bases and J by 1 base, leaving 15 bases between them. The V gene's germline CDR1 is DFQATT and CDR2 SNEGSKA (reference sequence). This CDR3 reads CSARRFRQPQETQYF. For the CDR3, the DNA is TGCAGTGCTAGGAGGTTTCGGCAACCCCAAGAGACCCAGTACTTC.

This clonotype appeared many times. The chain employs TRBV27 and TRBJ2-3, with TRBD1 matching over 9 bases. Trimming cost V 6 bases and J 4 bases; bases outside gene matches: 5. This CDR3 has 14 residues. The germline gives CDR1 MNHEY, CDR2 SMNVEV (reference sequence). CDR3 loop: CASRDRGISDTQYF. The CDR3 DNA reads as TGTGCCAGCAGAGACAGGGGGATATCAGATACGCAGTATTTT.

The gene calls are TRBV3-1 and TRBJ2-1, with D perhaps TRBD1 or TRBD2 (5 bases each). This CDR3 comprises 15 residues. Germline lookup yields CDR1 LGHDT and CDR2 YNNKEL (reference sequence). The V gene lost 3 bases and the J gene lost 2 bases, with 11 bases spanning the gap. The CDR3, as DNA: TGTGCCAGCAGCCACAGGGTCGGGGCCTACAATGAGCAGTTCTTC. Translating it yields CASSHRVGAYNEQFF.

This clonotype has a count of ten or more. The CDR3 nucleotides are TGTGCCAGCAGTTCCCTCCGGAACAGCTTACGCTCTGGGGCCAACGTCCTGACTTTC. Translation: CASSSLRNSLRSGANVLTF. The chain is built from TRBV28 and TRBJ2-6; unclear D gene. Germline values: CDR1 MDHEN, CDR2 SYDVKM. V gave up 4 bases and J gave up 0 bases, with 19 bases separating them. This CDR3 is built from 19 residues.

This clonotype showed up many times. This chain uses TRBV6-5 with TRBJ1-6; D perhaps matches TRBD1 (6 bases). Between the trimmed V and J ends, which lost 6 bases and 9 bases, there was a span of 12 bases. The CDR3 runs 13 residues. Germline assignment: CDR1 MNHEY and CDR2 SVGAGI. The CDR3 sequence: CASREQGTSPLHF. The CDR3 DNA is TGTGCCAGCAGGGAACAGGGAACTTCACCCCTCCACTTT.

At least ten counts were recorded for this clonotype. This chain uses TRBV4-1 with TRBJ1-5; 10 bases line up with TRBD1. With 2 bases clipped from V and 0 bases from J, the junction kept 7 bases outside the gene matches. The CDR3 contains 18 residues. Germline V gene lookup returns CDR1 MGHRA and CDR2 YSYEKL. CDR3 nucleotides: TGCGCCAGCAGCCAAATTTTCCGGGACAGGGGTAGCAATCAGCCCCAGCATTTT. As protein: CASSQIFRDRGSNQPQHF.

The gene calls are TRBV10-2 and TRBJ2-7; a weak D match, TRBD2 (6 bases). Germline loops: CDR1 WSHSY, CDR2 SAAADI. The length of the CDR3 is 14 residues. V shed 7 bases and J shed 3 bases, with 16 bases lying between them. The CDR3 here is CASNPSGPLYEQYF. The CDR3 DNA reads as TGCGCCAGCAACCCAAGCGGGCCCCTCTACGAGCAGTACTTC.

This clonotype appeared many times. This chain uses TRBV5-1 with TRBJ1-1, with D tentatively TRBD1 (5 bases). Trimming removed 4 bases at V and 12 bases at J, with 19 bases between. This CDR3 has 13 residues. CDR1 and CDR2 from the germline V gene are SGHRS and YFSETQ. CDR3: CASSETVRGKTFF. CDR3 sequence (DNA): TGCGCCAGCAGCGAGACCGTGAGGGGTAAGACTTTCTTT. Together with reference TRBV5-1 and TRBJ1-1, the CDR3 gives the full variable domain: KAGVTQTPRYLIKTRGQQVTLSCSPISGHRSVSWYQQTPGQGLQFLFEYFSETQRNKGNFPGRFSGRQFSNSRSEMNVSTLELGDSALYLCASSETVRGKTFFGQGTRLTVV.

The chain employs TRBV12-3 or TRBV12-4 and TRBJ2-7, with 11 bases matching TRBD2. The CDR3 spans 16 residues. V trimming: 7 bases; J trimming: 6 bases; junction bases outside the gene matches: 14. DNA of the CDR3: TGTGCCAGCATGGGAACTAGCGGGAGAAGGGGGAGCGAGCAGTACTTC. It is translated as CASMGTSGRRGSEQYF.

The chain carries TRBV5-4 and TRBJ2-1; 11 bases are shared with TRBD1. Trimming cost V 1 base and J 7 bases; bases outside gene matches: 4. CDR3 length: 15 residues. Germline CDR1 is SGHNT and CDR2 is YYREEE (reference sequence). For the CDR3, the DNA is TGTGCCAGCAGCTTGCCGGGACAGGGGGGAAATGAGCAGTTCTTC. Its protein product is CASSLPGQGGNEQFF.

This clonotype was observed at least ten times. The rearrangement uses TRBV5-1 and TRBJ2-3; 11 bases line up with TRBD1. V shed 7 bases and J 4 bases; nucleotides not matched to a gene: 11. The CDR3 runs 16 residues. Germline values: CDR1 SGHRS, CDR2 YFSETQ. The CDR3 nucleotides are TGCGCCAGCGGTACCGGGACAGGGGGGTTCGCAGATACGCAGTATTTT. This gives the protein CASGTGTGGFADTQYF.

This clonotype was found many times. The chain employs TRBV29-1 and TRBJ1-5; D is possibly TRBD1 (6 bases). V lost 4 bases to trimming and J lost 6 bases, with 13 bases between them. The CDR3 covers 13 residues. The germline V gene encodes CDR1 SQVTM and CDR2 ANQGSEA. In nucleotides, the CDR3 is TGCAGCGTTGGAGGGGGGGCAGGTCAGCCCCAGCATTTT. Translation: CSVGGGAGQPQHF.

A note on this clonotype: A much larger clone differs by one base, so this may be a read error. The gene calls are TRBV29-1 and TRBJ1-1, with 7 nucleotides matching TRBD1. Germline trimming cut 4 bases from V and 6 bases from J; bases unmatched to any gene: 14. The CDR3 is 15 amino acids. CDR1 is SQVTM and CDR2 is ANQGSEA in the germline V gene. The CDR3 loop is CSVAPLDRIPAEAFF. CDR3 coding DNA: TGCAGCGTTGCCCCCCTGGACAGGATCCCAGCTGAAGCTTTCTTT.

In its sample, this clonotype was seen once. This may arise from a read error, as a much more abundant clone is one base away. The V gene is TRBV24-1, the J gene TRBJ2-4; a possible D gene is TRBD2 (5 bases). The CDR3 extends over 13 amino acids. Germline V gene lookup returns CDR1 KGHDR and CDR2 SFDVKD. Trimming left V 11 bases short and J 6 bases short, with 16 bases between. The CDR3 here is CASGVVSGNIQYF. DNA for the CDR3: TGTGCCAGCGGTGTGGTGAGCGGAAACATTCAGTACTTC.

The sample holds many counts of this clonotype. The rearrangement joins TRBV20-1 to TRBJ2-5; D is perhaps TRBD2 (5 bases). CDR1 and CDR2 (germline): DFQATT, SNEGSKA (reference sequence). The ends were cut back, 5 bases at V and 2 bases at J, with 9 bases in the middle. This CDR3 is 12 amino acids long. CDR3 protein: CSASSGQETQYF. The CDR3 bases are TGCAGTGCTTCGAGCGGACAAGAGACCCAGTACTTC.